This is a list of T cell receptor beta chains from one sample in a study of CD8+ T cells in alopecia areata. Sequenced by immunoSEQ multiplex PCR; TCRdb stores in-frame clones only, minus some. The data show 90,000 to 130,000 clones, 55% to 70% seen once. The material sequenced was NKG2D-low CD8+ T cells sorted from blood. The receptors stem from a human donor with alopecia areata. CDR3s leave out the opening cysteine and the closing phenylalanine or tryptophan.

V gene: TRBV7-8
J gene: TRBJ1-2
CDR3 protein: ASSYFATRDYGYT

V gene: TRBV19
J gene: TRBJ2-1
CDR3 protein: ASGTGVGNEQF

V gene: TRBV5-1
J gene: TRBJ2-3
CDR3 protein: ASRKDKGTDTQY

V gene: TRBV4-3
J gene: TRBJ2-5
CDR3 protein: ASSHGAGGHQETQY

V gene: TRBV7-6
J gene: TRBJ1-2
CDR3 protein: ASGTGTADYGYT

V gene: TRBV5-6
J gene: TRBJ2-2
CDR3 protein: ASSFGISNTGELF

V gene: TRBV7-9
J gene: TRBJ2-1
CDR3 protein: ASSFPASGRPNEQF

V gene: TRBV7-9
J gene: TRBJ2-1
CDR3 protein: ASSLPASEKSYNEQF

V gene: TRBV27
J gene: TRBJ1-1
CDR3 protein: ASSYGGNTEAF

V gene: TRBV28
J gene: TRBJ2-7
CDR3 protein: ASSLLSLAGDYEQY

V gene: TRBV9
J gene: TRBJ1-2
CDR3 protein: ASSPDSLPLFNYGYT

V gene: TRBV5-1
J gene: TRBJ2-3
CDR3 protein: ASSLDLTDTQY

V gene: TRBV4-1
J gene: TRBJ2-5
CDR3 protein: ASSQDPLAVREETQY

V gene: TRBV5-1
J gene: TRBJ2-7
CDR3 protein: ASSFHRDTSSYEQY

V gene: TRBV5-4
J gene: TRBJ2-5
CDR3 protein: ASSLEGLQETQY

V gene: TRBV6-4
J gene: TRBJ2-1
CDR3 protein: ASSPEYWGFLAWDEQF

V gene: TRBV28
J gene: TRBJ2-7
CDR3 protein: ASSLRDWDGDEQY

V gene: TRBV23-1
J gene: TRBJ2-7
CDR3 protein: ASSQSRLVLCEQY

V gene: TRBV6-5
J gene: TRBJ1-1
CDR3 protein: ASSSRMGPGGTEAF

V gene: TRBV7-9
J gene: TRBJ1-1
CDR3 protein: ASSLGSGTEAF

V gene: TRBV27
J gene: TRBJ2-1
CDR3 protein: ASSFLVGEQF

V gene: TRBV6-5
J gene: TRBJ2-7
CDR3 protein: ASSYWTGYEQY

V gene: TRBV19
J gene: TRBJ2-1
CDR3 protein: ASSIALSSYNEQF

V gene: TRBV5-1
J gene: TRBJ2-7
CDR3 protein: ASSPLGMYEQY

V gene: TRBV2
J gene: TRBJ2-7
CDR3 protein: ASSDPQSGRGDEQY